This T cell receptor (beta chain) was captured by sequencing in a study of technical replicates of blood from several donors (TCRdb year 2017). The method was the immunoSEQ multiplex PCR assay. Drawn from immuneACCESS, this table holds only the in-frame rearrangements with V and J called that TCRdb kept. Clones are partly lost; checked studies trace under half to an unresolved V gene and leave the rest unexplained. The sample records fewer than 100,000 clones, approximately 94% of which are singletons. The ten largest make up around 0.22% of the sample. After removal of 3 bases from V and 7 bases from J, the junction retains 8 bases not matched to a gene. CDR1 and CDR2 are drawn from the germline V gene: MDHEN, SYDVKM. The cysteine opens and the phenylalanine closes a CDR3 of 14 amino acids. The kept DNA is CDR3 alone, 42 bases in frame from the first base. As regards this clone: No antigen is known for it. No much larger clone exists at a distance of one base, and base qualities are not known.

The TCR was taken from a human donor in good health. Sequencing was done on a sample of T cells isolated from PBMCs. This chain is built from TRBV28 and TRBJ1-2, with 7 middle bases fitting TRBD1. The DNA reads as follows: TGTGCCAGCAGTTTTACGACAGGGACGGGTGGCTACACCTTC. It codes for CASSFTTGTGGYTF.